The 26 T cell receptor beta chains below all came from one sample that was sequenced in a study of cytomegalovirus exposure and HLA in healthy donors (dated by TCRdb to 2017 to 2019). Libraries were built with the immunoSEQ multiplex PCR assay. The multiplex PCR relied on a mix of 60 forward primers for TCR Vbeta segments and 13 reverse primers for TCR Jbeta segments. TCRdb obtained this table from immuneACCESS and retained in-frame rearrangements with V and J assigned. These tables miss some clones; where compared with another copy, unresolved V genes account for less than half of the shortfall, and the remainder is unexplained. Present in this sample are 190,000 or so clones, around four fifths of which were seen just once. Over 1.5% of the sample goes to the ten largest clones. Sequencing input: PBMCs. Receptors originate from a man aged 45-65 years in good health and CMV-seronegative.

The chain combines TRBV19 with TRBJ2-1; 10 nucleotides agree with TRBD2. After removal of 5 bases from V and 7 bases from J, the junction contained 11 bases not matched to a gene. This CDR3 contains 16 residues. Looked up from germline, CDR1 is LNHDA and CDR2 is SQIVND (reference sequence). CDR3 loop: CASSSFLAGAINEQFF. DNA of the CDR3: TGTGCCAGTAGTTCGTTTCTAGCGGGAGCGATAAATGAGCAGTTCTTC.

A few counts support this clone. V and J are TRBV5-3 and TRBJ2-2; no definite D call. TRBV5-3 is an open reading frame, and its role is uncertain. Trimming took off 1 base at V and 6 bases at J, with 4 bases between the two ends. The CDR3 totals 12 residues. CDR3 nucleotide sequence: TGTGCCAGAAGCTTGCCGGCCGGGGAGCTGTTTTTT. It is translated as CARSLPAGELFF.

The chain joins TRBV7-2 to TRBJ2-2; tentatively, D is TRBD2 (6 bases). V lost 5 bases and J lost 3, with 7 bases in between. Germline lookup yields CDR1 SGHTA and CDR2 FQGNSA. This CDR3 has 13 amino acids. For the CDR3, the DNA is TGTGCCAGCAGCGGGGGGTACACCGGGGAGCTGTTTTTT. It codes for CASSGGYTGELFF.

The chain links TRBV28 to TRBJ1-5; 7 bases match TRBD1. Trimming removed 5 bases from V and 3 bases from J; junction bases left unmatched: 7. CDR3 length: 15 amino acids. Germline V gives CDR1 MDHEN, CDR2 SYDVKM. This CDR3 reads CASSVQGGSNQPQHF. DNA for the CDR3: TGTGCCAGCAGTGTCCAGGGGGGATCCAATCAGCCCCAGCATTTT.

CDR3 DNA: TGTGCCAGCAGTTTCGGGGTAGCGGGTGACAATGAGCAGTTCTTC. It codes for CASSFGVAGDNEQFF. V gene TRBV28 combines with J gene TRBJ2-1; 7 nucleotides line up with TRBD2. The J segment lost 5 bases and the V segment lost 3 bases, leaving 7 bases of the junction unmatched. Per germline, CDR1 MDHEN and CDR2 SYDVKM. The CDR3 sequence is 15 residues long.

V is TRBV19 and J is TRBJ1-5; 8 bases fit TRBD1. Germline lookup yields CDR1 LNHDA and CDR2 SQIVND (reference sequence). Trimming took 3 bases from V and 6 from J; bases not matched to a gene: 7. This CDR3 region has 15 residues. CDR3 sequence (DNA): TGTGCCAGTAGTATGGGGGGACAGGTTTTTCAGCCCCAGCATTTT. This sequence encodes CASSMGGQVFQPQHF. Full variable domain (outside the CDR3, taken from reference TRBV19 and TRBJ1-5): DGGITQSPKYLFRKEGQNVTLSCEQNLNHDAMYWYRQDPGQGLRLIYYSQIVNDFQKGDIAEGYSVSREKKESFPLTVTSAQKNPTAFYLCASSMGGQVFQPQHFGDGTRLSIL.

J is TRBJ1-2 and V is TRBV4-3; D not resolved. The CDR3 has 13 amino acids. Trimming left V 3 bases short and J 3 bases short, with 8 bases between. CDR1 is LGHNA and CDR2 is YSLEER in the germline V gene. In DNA, the CDR3 is TGCGCCAGCAGCCAGGAGGTGGACTATGGCTACACCTTC. Translated: CASSQEVDYGYTF.

As to this clone: An end of the junction differs from the germline gene, which may be a read error. The chain links TRBV29-1 to TRBJ2-1; perhaps TRBD2 as D (5 bases). This CDR3 is 14 amino acids long. Germline V gene lookup returns CDR1 SQVTM and CDR2 ANQGSEA. The CDR3 DNA reads TGCAGCGTTACGACTTCTAGCTCCTACAATGTGCAGTTCTTC. Its translation: CSVTTSSSYNVQFF.

CDR3 protein: CASSLGGTGASGNTIYF. The CDR3 coding sequence is TGTGCCAGCAGCTTAGGGGGGACAGGGGCCTCTGGAAACACCATATATTTT. The rearrangement joins TRBV7-2 to TRBJ1-3, with 10 bases fitting TRBD1. The CDR3 runs 17 residues. The germline V gene has CDR1 SGHTA and CDR2 FQGNSA. V was clipped by 1 base and J by 0 bases; unmatched bases: 3. Based on the CDR3 plus reference TRBV7-2 and TRBJ1-3, the full variable domain is GAGVSQSPSNKVTEKGKDVELRCDPISGHTALYWYRQSLGQGLEFLIYFQGNSAPDKSGLPSDRFSAERTGGSVSTLTIQRTQQEDSAVYLCASSLGGTGASGNTIYFGEGSWLTVV.

The chain links TRBV19 to TRBJ1-4; the D gene is possibly TRBD1 (6 bases). There are 15 residues in the CDR3. With 2 bases removed from V and 4 bases from J, the gap between germline ends came to 11 bases. Germline CDR1 LNHDA, CDR2 SQIVND (reference sequence). This CDR3 reads CASSIQTGINEKLFF. The CDR3 bases are TGTGCCAGTAGTATACAGACAGGAATTAATGAAAAACTGTTTTTT.

This clone was observed a few times. The V and J genes are TRBV6-6 and TRBJ2-6; maybe TRBD1 (6 bases). The CDR3 spans 16 residues. Germline values: CDR1 MNHNY, CDR2 SVGAGI (reference sequence). With 7 bases removed from V and 1 base from J, the gap between germline ends came to 14 bases. CDR3 bases: TGTGCCAGCACGGGGACAACTCCTTCTGGGGCCAACGTCCTGACTTTC. It encodes CASTGTTPSGANVLTF.

This rearrangement joins TRBV19 to TRBJ2-3; 12 positions match TRBD2. The CDR3 is 16 residues long. The germline V gene encodes CDR1 LNHDA and CDR2 SQIVND (reference sequence). J lost 1 base, V lost 8 bases, and 7 bases had no gene match. Written as DNA, the CDR3 is TGTGCCAGTTCGAGACTAGCGGGAGTTGGCACAGATACGCAGTATTTT. It specifies CASSRLAGVGTDTQYF.

The gene calls are TRBV4-2 and TRBJ1-1, with 10 bases fitting TRBD1. The V gene end was trimmed by 6 bases and the J gene end by 4 bases; junction bases not matched to a gene: 14. CDR3 length: 17 amino acids. CDR1 is LGHNA and CDR2 is YNFKEQ in the germline V gene. The CDR3 nucleotides read TGTGCCAGCAGGAAGTCCGGGACAGGGGTTTCGAGCACTGAAGCTTTCTTT. Translating it yields CASRKSGTGVSSTEAFF.

On this clone: At one boundary the junction diverges from the germline segment, which might be a read error. This chain's CDR3 is CAGSFTLTGQGTDTQYF. CDR3 bases: TGCGCCGGCAGCTTTACACTTACGGGACAGGGCACAGATACGCAGTATTTT. The chain carries TRBV5-1 and TRBJ2-3, with 8 bases matching TRBD1. The CDR3 runs to 17 residues. From germline, CDR1 is SGHRS and CDR2 YFSETQ.

This chain uses TRBV4-2 with TRBJ2-3; 10 nucleotides line up with TRBD2. V trimming: 1 base; J trimming: 4 bases; junction bases outside the gene matches: 2. CDR1 is LGHNA and CDR2 is YNFKEQ in the germline V gene. CDR3 size: 15 residues. The DNA for the CDR3 is TGTGCCAGCAGCCAAGCTAGCGGGAGTGCAGATACGCAGTATTTT. Translation: CASSQASGSADTQYF.

The chain carries TRBV5-1 and TRBJ2-3, with 9 bases fitting TRBD2. Germline V gives CDR1 SGHRS, CDR2 YFSETQ. The CDR3 sequence is 16 residues long. V trimming: 4 bases; J trimming: 0 bases; junction bases outside the gene matches: 6. The CDR3 DNA follows: TGCGCCAGCAGCCACCTTAGCGGGAGCAGCACAGATACGCAGTATTTT. Residues: CASSHLSGSSTDTQYF.

The chain couples TRBV25-1 to TRBJ1-3, with D perhaps TRBD1 (5 bases). The germline V gene encodes CDR1 MGHDK and CDR2 SYGVNS. Between the trimmed V and J ends, which lost 1 base and 6 bases, there was a span of 13 bases. There are 15 residues in the CDR3. The CDR3 DNA reads as TGTGCCAGCAGTGAATTCCGGGCGGGGACAAACACCATATATTTT. This translates into CASSEFRAGTNTIYF.

The rearrangement joins TRBV7-3 to TRBJ2-3, with unresolved D. V lost 5 bases to trimming and J lost 1 base, with 19 bases between them. This CDR3 has 17 amino acids. Germline CDR1 is SGHTA and CDR2 is FQGTGA. Written as DNA, the CDR3 is TGTGCCAGCAGCCTACAACCACTAAGCCCTGGCACAGATACGCAGTATTTT. Its translation is CASSLQPLSPGTDTQYF.

The chain has TRBV5-1 and TRBJ1-2; D gene unclear. Germline CDR1 reads SGHRS; CDR2 reads YFSETQ. The CDR3 covers 12 residues. The V gene lost 5 bases and the J gene lost 2 bases, with 7 bases spanning the gap. DNA for the CDR3: TGCGCCAGCAGGGGCAGAAACTATGGCTACACCTTC. Protein product: CASRGRNYGYTF.

V and J are TRBV6-4 and TRBJ1-1; unclear D gene. Germline loops: CDR1 MRHNA, CDR2 SNTAGT. V was cut by 3 bases and J by 1 base, with 9 bases left in between. The CDR3 length is 14 residues. CDR3 DNA sequence: TGTGCCAGCAGTGAACGGAGGCGGAACACTGAAGCTTTCTTT. Translated, it gives CASSERRRNTEAFF.

The rearrangement links TRBV6-1 to TRBJ2-1, with D perhaps TRBD1 (6 bases). V lost 10 bases to trimming and J lost 7 bases, with 20 bases between them. The germline gives CDR1 MNHNS, CDR2 SASEGT. CDR3 length: 14 amino acids. The CDR3, as DNA: TGTGCCATCCCCCGCAGGGGTAATGGGAATGAGCAGTTCTTC. This gives the protein CAIPRRGNGNEQFF.

The V gene is TRBV18, the J gene TRBJ2-7, with TRBD2 identical over 10 bases. Trimming at V came to 3 bases and at J to 10 bases, leaving 12 bases not matched to a gene. CDR3 length: 15 residues. Germline CDR1 and CDR2: KGHSH and LQKENI. CDR3 amino acids: CASSPPGLAGVSQYF. The CDR3 nucleotides are TGTGCCAGCTCACCCCCGGGGCTAGCGGGAGTGAGCCAGTACTTC. Combining the CDR3 with reference TRBV18 and TRBJ2-7 gives the whole variable domain NAGVMQNPRHLVRRRGQEARLRCSPMKGHSHVYWYRQLPEEGLKFMVYLQKENIIDESGMPKERFSAEFPKEGPSILRIQQVVRGDSAAYFCASSPPGLAGVSQYFGPGTRLTVT.

V and J are TRBV29-1 and TRBJ2-5, with D perhaps TRBD2 (7 bases). Germline V gene lookup returns CDR1 SQVTM and CDR2 ANQGSEA. CDR3 length: 13 residues. Trimming pared 7 bases from V and 5 bases from J, leaving 17 bases between. CDR3 sequence reads: CSASPGGRETQYF. The CDR3 region has the DNA TGCAGCGCCTCCCCGGGGGGCAGGGAGACCCAGTACTTC.

The chain combines TRBV7-9 with TRBJ1-2, with 8 bases fitting TRBD1. Germline-derived CDR1 and CDR2 are SEHNR and FQNEAQ (reference sequence). This CDR3 is built from 16 residues. After removal of 7 bases from V and 2 bases from J, the junction contained 12 bases not matched to a gene. CDR3 amino acids: CASNPFQGARNYGYTF. CDR3 in DNA: TGTGCCAGCAACCCTTTCCAGGGGGCGCGGAACTATGGCTACACCTTC.

This clone was seen only a few times. The chain uses TRBV18 and TRBJ1-5; the D gene is possibly TRBD1 (5 bases). Trimming shortened V by 2 bases and J by 7 bases, and 15 bases separated the two germline ends. This CDR3 is 15 amino acids long. Germline V gene sequence: CDR1 KGHSH, CDR2 LQKENI. CDR3 nucleotides: TGTGCCAGCTCACCAGGGGGGGTTTCGGGACAGCCCCAGCATTTT. Translating gives CASSPGGVSGQPQHF.

The chain carries TRBV23-1 and TRBJ2-5; D is possibly TRBD2 (6 bases). TRBV23-1 is labeled an ORF, and its function is uncertain. The V gene lost 3 bases and the J gene lost 3 bases, with 23 bases spanning the gap. This CDR3 region has 18 residues. CDR3 residues: CASSHSRGLVKVKETQYF. CDR3 nucleotide sequence: TGCGCCAGCAGTCACTCCCGGGGACTCGTAAAAGTAAAAGAGACCCAGTACTTC.